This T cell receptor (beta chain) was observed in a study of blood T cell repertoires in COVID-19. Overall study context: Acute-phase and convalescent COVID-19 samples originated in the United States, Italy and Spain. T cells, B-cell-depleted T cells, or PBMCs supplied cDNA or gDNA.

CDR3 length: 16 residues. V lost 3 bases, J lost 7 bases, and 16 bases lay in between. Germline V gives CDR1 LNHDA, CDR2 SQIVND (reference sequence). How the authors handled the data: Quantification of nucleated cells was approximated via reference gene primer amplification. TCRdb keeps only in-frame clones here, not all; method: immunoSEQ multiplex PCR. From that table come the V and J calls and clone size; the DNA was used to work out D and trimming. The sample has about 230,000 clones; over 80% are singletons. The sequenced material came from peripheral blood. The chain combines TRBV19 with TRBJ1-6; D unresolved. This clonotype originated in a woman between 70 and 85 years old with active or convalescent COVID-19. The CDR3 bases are TGTGCCAGTAGTATTGTTTGGTTGGCGGCGAATTCACCCCTCCACTTT. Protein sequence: CASSIVWLAANSPLHF.